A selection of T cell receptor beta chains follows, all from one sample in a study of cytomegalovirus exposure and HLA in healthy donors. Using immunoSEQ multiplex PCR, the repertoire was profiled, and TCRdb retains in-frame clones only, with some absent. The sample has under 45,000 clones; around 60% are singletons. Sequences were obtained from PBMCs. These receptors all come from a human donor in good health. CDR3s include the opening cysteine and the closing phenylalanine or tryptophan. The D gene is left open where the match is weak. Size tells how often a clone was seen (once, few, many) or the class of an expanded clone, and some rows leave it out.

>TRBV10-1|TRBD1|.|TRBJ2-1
TGCGCCAGCAGTGAGTGGGGGACAGCTAGTAATGAGCAGTTCTTC
CASSEWGTASNEQFF
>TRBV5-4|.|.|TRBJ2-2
TGTGCCAGCAGGCGTACAGGGACCGGGGAGCTGTTTTTT
CASRRTGTGELFF
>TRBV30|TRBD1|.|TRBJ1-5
TGTGCCTGGAGTGTACAGGGGAATCAGCCCCAGCATTTT
CAWSVQGNQPQHF
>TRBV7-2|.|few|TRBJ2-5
TGTGCCAGCAGCTTAGGGAGTGCCAGCCAAGAGACCCAGTACTTC
CASSLGSASQETQYF
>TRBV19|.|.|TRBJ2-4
TGTGCCAGTAGTATAGCCGTGGCCAGGGCTGAAGGGGCCAAAAACATTCAGTACTTC
CASSIAVARAEGAKNIQYF
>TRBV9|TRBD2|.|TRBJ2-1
TGTGCCAGCAGCCGAACTAGCGCATTCTACAATGAGCAGTTCTTC
CASSRTSAFYNEQFF
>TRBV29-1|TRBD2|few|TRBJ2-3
TGCAGCGTCGCTGGGGGACTAGCGATCACAGATACGCAGTATTTT
CSVAGGLAITDTQYF
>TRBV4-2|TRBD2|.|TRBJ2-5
TGTGCCAGCAGCCGCACTAGCGGGGGCCTCGGGGAGACCCAGTACTTC
CASSRTSGGLGETQYF
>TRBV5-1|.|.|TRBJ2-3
TGCGCCAGCAGCTTCCACAGTCGTGATACGCAGTATTTT
CASSFHSRDTQYF
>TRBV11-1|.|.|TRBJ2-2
TGTGCCAGCAGGAGAAACAGGGACACCGGGGAGCTGTTTTTT
CASRRNRDTGELFF
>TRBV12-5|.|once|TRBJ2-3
TGTGCTAGTGGTCCCCAAGCCGCAGATACGCAGTATTTT
CASGPQAADTQYF
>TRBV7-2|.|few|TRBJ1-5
TGTGCCAGCAGCTTAAACAGGGCGAATCAGCCCCAGCATTTT
CASSLNRANQPQHF
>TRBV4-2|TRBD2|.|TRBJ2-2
TGTGCCAGCAGCCAAGAAAAAGCGGGAGGTACCGGGGAGCTGTTTTTT
CASSQEKAGGTGELFF
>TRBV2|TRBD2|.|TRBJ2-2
TGTGCCAGCACCCAGCGGGGGAACACCGGGGAGCTGTTTTTT
CASTQRGNTGELFF
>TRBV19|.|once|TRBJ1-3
TGTGCCAGTAGTATCGGGGGCTCTGGAAACACCATATATTTT
CASSIGGSGNTIYF
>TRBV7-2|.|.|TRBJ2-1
TGTGCCAGCAGCTCCGTCCCACCGGCAGGGGATGAGCAGTTCTTC
CASSSVPPAGDEQFF
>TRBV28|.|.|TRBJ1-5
TGTGCCAGCAGTAAGGAACGGGGACAGCCCCAGCATTTT
CASSKERGQPQHF
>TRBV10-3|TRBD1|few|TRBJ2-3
TGTGCCACCACGACAGGGGCTCGCACAGATACGCAGTATTTT
CATTTGARTDTQYF
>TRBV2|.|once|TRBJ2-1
TGTGCCAGCAGTAAAGGGCCCAATGAGCAGTTCTTC
CASSKGPNEQFF
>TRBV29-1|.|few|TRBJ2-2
TGCAGCGTTGGGGGGGAGACCGGGGAGCTGTTTTTT
CSVGGETGELFF
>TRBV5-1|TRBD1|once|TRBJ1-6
TGCGCCAGCAGCTCCAATACTCGACAGGGATCACCCCTCCACTTT
CASSSNTRQGSPLHF
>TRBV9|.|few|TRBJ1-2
TGTGCCAGCAGCGTATACGGGGGGGATGGCTACACCTTC
CASSVYGGDGYTF
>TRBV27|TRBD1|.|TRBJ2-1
TGTGCCAGCAGTTTGAGACAGGGTGCCTACAATGAGCAGTTCTTC
CASSLRQGAYNEQFF
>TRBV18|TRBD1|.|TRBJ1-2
TGTGCCAGCTCAACTAGGGACAGGGACCCTGGCTACACCTTC
CASSTRDRDPGYTF
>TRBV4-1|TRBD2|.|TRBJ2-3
TGCGCCAGCAGCCTCGCGACTAGCCTTAGCACAGATACGCAGTATTTT
CASSLATSLSTDTQYF
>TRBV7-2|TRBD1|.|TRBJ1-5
TGTGCCAGCAGCTGGGACAGGGAGGAGCCCCAGCATTTT
CASSWDREEPQHF
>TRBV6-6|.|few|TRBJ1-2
TGTGCCAGCAGCCCACCCGGGGGGAACTATGGCTACACCTTC
CASSPPGGNYGYTF
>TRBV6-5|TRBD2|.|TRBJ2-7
TGTGCCAGCAGCCCAGCGGGGGGCTCCTCCTACGAGCAGTACTTC
CASSPAGGSSYEQYF
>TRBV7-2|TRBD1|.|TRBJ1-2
TGTGCCAGCAGCTTGACAGGGTTTGTGGGCTACACCTTC
CASSLTGFVGYTF
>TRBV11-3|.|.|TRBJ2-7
TGTGCCAGCAGCTTCGGGGTAGGGGGCTACGAGCAGTACTTC
CASSFGVGGYEQYF
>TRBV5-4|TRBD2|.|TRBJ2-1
TGTGCCAGCAGCTTGACTAGCGGCTCCTACAATGAGCAGTTCTTC
CASSLTSGSYNEQFF
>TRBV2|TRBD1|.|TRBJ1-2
TGTGCCAGCACTGGGGGCCCTCAGGGGGCAGGGGGCTACACCTTC
CASTGGPQGAGGYTF
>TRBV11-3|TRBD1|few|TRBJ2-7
TGTGCCAGCAGCTCCGCGGGACAGGGGTACCACGAGCAGTACTTC
CASSSAGQGYHEQYF
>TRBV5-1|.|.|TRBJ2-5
TGCGCCAGCAGCTTGAGGTGGCAGGAACAAGAGACCCAGTACTTC
CASSLRWQEQETQYF
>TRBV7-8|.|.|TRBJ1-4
TGTGCCAGCAGCTTTGGCCTTAATGAAAAACTGTTTTTT
CASSFGLNEKLFF
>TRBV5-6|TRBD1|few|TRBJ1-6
TGTGCCAGCATCCCGACAGGGGAATTCATGGCCCTCCACTTT
CASIPTGEFMALHF
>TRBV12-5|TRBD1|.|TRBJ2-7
TGTGCTAGTATGCCCCAGGGGGTGTCCTACGAGCAGTACTTC
CASMPQGVSYEQYF
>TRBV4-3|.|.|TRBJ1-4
TGCGCCAGCAGCCAAGACTGGGGGCTGGGTAATGAAAAACTGTTTTTT
CASSQDWGLGNEKLFF
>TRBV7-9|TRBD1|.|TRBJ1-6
TGTGCCAGCAGCTTAAAAGGACAGGCGATACAAAATTCACCCCTCCACTTT
CASSLKGQAIQNSPLHF
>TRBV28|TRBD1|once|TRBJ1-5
TGTGCCAGCAGTTTCTACGACAGGGCAGGATATCAGCCCCAGCATTTT
CASSFYDRAGYQPQHF
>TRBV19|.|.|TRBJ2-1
TGTGCCAGTAGTTTCCGACTCAACAATGAGCAGTTCTTC
CASSFRLNNEQFF
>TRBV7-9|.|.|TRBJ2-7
TGTGCCAGCAGCTTAGCCCTGGGACTCAGCGGGTACGAGCAGTACTTC
CASSLALGLSGYEQYF
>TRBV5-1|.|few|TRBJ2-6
TGCGCCAGCAGCTTGCGCGCGGCTGGGGCCAACGTCCTGACTTTC
CASSLRAAGANVLTF
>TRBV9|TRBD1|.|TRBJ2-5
TGTGCCAGCAGCGCAGTGACAGGGGTGTTAAAGGGGTTGGGGCAAGAGACCCAGTACTTC
CASSAVTGVLKGLGQETQYF
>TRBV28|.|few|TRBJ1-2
TGTGCCAGCAGTGACAGTAACTATGGCTACACCTTC
CASSDSNYGYTF
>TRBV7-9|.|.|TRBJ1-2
TGTGCCAGCAGTTCTGTCAGGGCTGGCTATGGCTACACCTTC
CASSSVRAGYGYTF
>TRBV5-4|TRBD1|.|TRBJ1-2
TGTGCCAGCAGCGGGAAGGACAGGGCGGCATCAGATGGCTACACCTTC
CASSGKDRAASDGYTF
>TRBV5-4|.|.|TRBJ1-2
TGTGCCAGCAGTTACACTAGCGGCTACACCTTC
CASSYTSGYTF
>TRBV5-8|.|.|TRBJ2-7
TGTGCCAGCCTCCTTTTGGGGGGACCCTACGAGCAGTACTTC
CASLLLGGPYEQYF
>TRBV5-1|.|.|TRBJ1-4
TGCGCCAGCAGCTTGGCCGGGGGGAGGGTCGGGCGTGAAAAACTGTTTTTT
CASSLAGGRVGREKLFF